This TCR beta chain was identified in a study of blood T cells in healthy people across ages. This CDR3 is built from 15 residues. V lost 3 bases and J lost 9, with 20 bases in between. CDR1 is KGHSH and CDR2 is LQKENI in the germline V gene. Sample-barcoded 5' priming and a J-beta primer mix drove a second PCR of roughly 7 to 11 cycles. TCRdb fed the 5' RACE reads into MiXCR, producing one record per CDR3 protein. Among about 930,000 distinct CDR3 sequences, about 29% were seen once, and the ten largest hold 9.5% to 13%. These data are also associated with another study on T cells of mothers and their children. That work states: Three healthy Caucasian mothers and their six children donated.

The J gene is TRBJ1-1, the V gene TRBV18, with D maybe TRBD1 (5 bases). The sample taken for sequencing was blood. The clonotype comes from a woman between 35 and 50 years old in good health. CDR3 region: CASSPVITLGTKAFF. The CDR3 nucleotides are TGTGCCAGCTCACCGGTCATCACCCTGGGGACTAAAGCTTTCTTT.